The next 3 T cell receptor beta chains were all read from a single sample in a study of T cells in Graves' hyperthyroidism and ophthalmopathy. Researchers amplified the TCR beta CDR3 regions from RNA transcripts. A first-round RT-PCR of the TCR CDR3 used the HTBI primer set. Each CDR3 protein gets one entry after TCRdb re-called the multiplex PCR reads with MiXCR. Of fewer than 450,000 distinct CDR3 sequences listed, about 18% are singletons. What was sequenced was blood. Receptors originate from a woman aged 25 to 39 with Graves' hyperthyroidism that later progressed to Graves' ophthalmopathy.

The rearrangement uses TRBV28 and TRBJ2-7; 11 bases agree with TRBD1. The V gene end was trimmed by 5 bases and the J gene end by 9 bases; junction bases not matched to a gene: 9. CDR3 length: 14 amino acids. CDR1 is MDHEN and CDR2 is SYDVKM in the germline V gene. CDR3: CASSLIGTGGRQYF. CDR3 nucleotides: TGTGCCAGCAGTCTTATCGGGACAGGGGGAAGGCAGTACTTC.

This clonotype turned up a few times. This chain joins TRBV6-2 or TRBV6-3 and TRBJ1-1; tentative D call: TRBD1 (6 bases). Germline V gene lookup returns CDR1 MNHEY and CDR2 SVGEGT. CDR3 length: 15 amino acids. The V gene lost 3 bases and the J gene lost 4 bases, with 15 bases spanning the gap. The CDR3 spells CASSYLRGSITEAFF. The CDR3 DNA follows: TGTGCCAGCAGTTATTTGAGGGGGTCAATCACTGAAGCTTTCTTT.

This clonotype was picked up a small number of times. The genes are TRBV4-1 and TRBJ1-2, with TRBD1 matching over 8 bases. In germline, CDR1 is MGHRA, CDR2 YSYEKL. V gave up 1 base and J gave up 6 bases; unmatched junction bases: 7. The CDR3 runs to 15 residues. The CDR3 protein is CASSQVGDRIDGYTF. For the CDR3, the DNA is TGCGCCAGCAGCCAAGTGGGGGACAGGATAGATGGCTACACCTTC.